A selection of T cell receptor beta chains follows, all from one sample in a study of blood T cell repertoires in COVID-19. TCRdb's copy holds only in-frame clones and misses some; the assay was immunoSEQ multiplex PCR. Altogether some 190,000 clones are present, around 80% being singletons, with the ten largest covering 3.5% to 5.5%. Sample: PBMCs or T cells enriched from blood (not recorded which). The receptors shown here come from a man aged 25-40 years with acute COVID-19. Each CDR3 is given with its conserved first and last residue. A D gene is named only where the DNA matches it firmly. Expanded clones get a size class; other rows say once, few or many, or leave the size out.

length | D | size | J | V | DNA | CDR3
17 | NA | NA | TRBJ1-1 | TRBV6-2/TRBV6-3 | TGTGCCAGCAGTTTCCCACCCTCGGGGAATGTTGACACTGAAGCTTTCTTT | CASSFPPSGNVDTEAFF
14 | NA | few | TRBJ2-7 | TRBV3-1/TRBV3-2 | TGTGCCAGCAGCCGGGCTTACATGGGCTACGAGCAGTACTTC | CASSRAYMGYEQYF
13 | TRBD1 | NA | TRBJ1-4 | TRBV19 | TGTGCCAGTCGGAGACAGGGGGGTGAAAAACTGTTTTTT | CASRRQGGEKLFF
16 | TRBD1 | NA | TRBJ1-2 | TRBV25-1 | TGTGCCAGCAGTGAGGGTCGAAGACAGGGGTACTATGGCTACACCTTC | CASSEGRRQGYYGYTF
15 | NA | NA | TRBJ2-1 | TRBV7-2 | TGTGCCAGCAGCTTACCCTCCAGATCGGGCAATGAGCAGTTCTTC | CASSLPSRSGNEQFF
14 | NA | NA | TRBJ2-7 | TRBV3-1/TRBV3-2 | TGTGCCAGCAGCCAAGACTCGATAGGGGACGAGCAGTACTTC | CASSQDSIGDEQYF
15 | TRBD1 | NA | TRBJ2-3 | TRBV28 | TGTGCCAGCATGAAACCGGGACAGGGTAAAGATACGCAGTATTTT | CASMKPGQGKDTQYF
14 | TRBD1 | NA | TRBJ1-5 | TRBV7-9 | TGTGCCAGCAGCCCCGGGACAGAAAATCAGCCCCAGCATTTT | CASSPGTENQPQHF
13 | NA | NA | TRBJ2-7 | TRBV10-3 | TGTGCCATCAGATCAGGGTATTTGGGCGAGCAGTACTTC | CAIRSGYLGEQYF
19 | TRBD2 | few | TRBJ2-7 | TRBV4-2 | TGTGCCAGCAGCCGCCTGTCGGGGACTAGCGTGTCAGTCTCCTACGAGCAGTACTTC | CASSRLSGTSVSVSYEQYF
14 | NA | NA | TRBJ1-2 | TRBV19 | TGTGCCAGTAGACAGGGTACCACTTGGGATGGCTACACCTTC | CASRQGTTWDGYTF
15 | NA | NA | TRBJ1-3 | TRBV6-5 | TGTGCCAGCAGTTACTCCAGGGGCTCTGGAAACACCATATATTTT | CASSYSRGSGNTIYF
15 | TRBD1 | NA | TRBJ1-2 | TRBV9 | TGTGCCAGCAGCGTAGGGGGACAGGGGAACTATGGCTACACCTTC | CASSVGGQGNYGYTF
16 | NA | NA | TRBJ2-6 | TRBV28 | TGTGCCAGCAGTTTACCGGCAGGGCTCGGGGCCAACGTCCTGACTTTC | CASSLPAGLGANVLTF
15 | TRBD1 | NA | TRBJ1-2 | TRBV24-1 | TGTGCCACCAGTGATGGATCAGGGGGCGGCGGTGGCTACACCTTC | CATSDGSGGGGGYTF
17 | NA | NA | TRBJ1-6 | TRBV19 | TGTGCCAGTAGTGTGTCTGGAGCCCGGGGTAGTAATTCACCCCTCCACTTT | CASSVSGARGSNSPLHF
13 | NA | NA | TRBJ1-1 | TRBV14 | TGTGCCAGCAGCGGGTTAGCATACACTGAAGCTTTCTTT | CASSGLAYTEAFF
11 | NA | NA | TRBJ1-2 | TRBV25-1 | TGTGCCAGCAGTCTTGGAGGGGGCTACACCTTC | CASSLGGGYTF
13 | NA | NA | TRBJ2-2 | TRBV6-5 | TGTGCCAGCAGCCTATTTACCACCGGGGAGCTGTTTTTT | CASSLFTTGELFF
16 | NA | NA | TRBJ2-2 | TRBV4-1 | TGCGCCAGCAGCCCGCAGGGGACAACGAACACCGGGGAGCTGTTTTTT | CASSPQGTTNTGELFF
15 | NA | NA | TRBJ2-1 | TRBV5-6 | TGTGCCAGCAGCCCCCCTGGGGGGTCCTACAATGAGCAGTTCTTC | CASSPPGGSYNEQFF
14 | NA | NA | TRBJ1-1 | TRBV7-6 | TGTGCCAGCAGTCAGACAGGTTTGAACACTGAAGCTTTCTTT | CASSQTGLNTEAFF
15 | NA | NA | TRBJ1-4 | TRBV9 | TGTGCCAGCAGCTTTACCCCGACAGCGAATGAAAAACTGTTTTTT | CASSFTPTANEKLFF
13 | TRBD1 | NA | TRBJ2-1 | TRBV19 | TGTGCCAGTAATGGGGACAGGGTCAATGAGCAGTTCTTC | CASNGDRVNEQFF
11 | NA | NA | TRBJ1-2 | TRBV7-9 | TGTGCCAGCAGCTTCGACTATGGCTACACCTTC | CASSFDYGYTF
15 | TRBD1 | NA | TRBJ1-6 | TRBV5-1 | TGCGCCAGCAGCTCGGGACAGGGGGCAGAATCACCCCTCCACTTT | CASSSGQGAESPLHF
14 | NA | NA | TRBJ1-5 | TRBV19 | TGTGCCAGTAGTATAGAGAGGGGCAATCAGCCCCAGCATTTT | CASSIERGNQPQHF
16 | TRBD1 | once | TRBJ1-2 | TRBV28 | TGTGCCAGCAGAACGGACGGACAGGGCCTTAACTATGGCTACACCTTC | CASRTDGQGLNYGYTF
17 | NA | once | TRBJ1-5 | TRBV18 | TGTGCCAGCTCACGAAGTACGGGACTAAGCCAGAATCAGCCCCAGCATTTT | CASSRSTGLSQNQPQHF
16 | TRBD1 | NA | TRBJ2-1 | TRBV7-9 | TGTGCCAGCAGCTCTCCAACCGGGACAGGGAACAATGAGCAGTTCTTC | CASSSPTGTGNNEQFF
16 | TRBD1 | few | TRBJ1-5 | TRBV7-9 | TGTGCCAGCAGCTTAAGCGACAGGGGGCGCAATCAGCCCCAGCATTTT | CASSLSDRGRNQPQHF
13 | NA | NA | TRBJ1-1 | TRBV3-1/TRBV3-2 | TGTGCCAGCAGCCAAGTTTCGGGCACTGAAGCTTTCTTT | CASSQVSGTEAFF
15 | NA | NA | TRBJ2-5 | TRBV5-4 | TGTGCCAGCAGTAGGTCGACAGCGCCTCAAGAGACCCAGTACTTC | CASSRSTAPQETQYF
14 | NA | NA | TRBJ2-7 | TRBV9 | TGTGCCAGCAGCGTGGGCGGGGATTCCTACGAGCAGTACTTC | CASSVGGDSYEQYF
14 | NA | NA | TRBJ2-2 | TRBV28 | TGTGCCAGCAGTCGAACACAGGGAACCGGGGAGCTGTTTTTT | CASSRTQGTGELFF
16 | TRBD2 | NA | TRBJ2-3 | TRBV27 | TGTGCCAGCAGTTTCAGTAATGGCCTAGCGGAGGATACGCAGTATTTT | CASSFSNGLAEDTQYF
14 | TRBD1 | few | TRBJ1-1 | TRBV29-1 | TGCAGCGTTGCCCAGACAGGGGGGAACACTGAAGCTTTCTTT | CSVAQTGGNTEAFF
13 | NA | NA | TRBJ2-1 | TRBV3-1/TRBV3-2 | TGTGCCAGCAGCCAAATTAGAGGGAGTGAGCAGTTCTTC | CASSQIRGSEQFF
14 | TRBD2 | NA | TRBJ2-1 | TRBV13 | TGTGCCAGCAGCCCCCGGGACTACTACAATGAGCAGTTCTTC | CASSPRDYYNEQFF
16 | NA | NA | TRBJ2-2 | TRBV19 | TGTGCCAGTAGGGGCCAAAAGCGGTCGAACACCGGGGAGCTGTTTTTT | CASRGQKRSNTGELFF
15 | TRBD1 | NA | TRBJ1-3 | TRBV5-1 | TGCGCCAGCAGCATAGGACAGGGGGCTGGAAACACCATATATTTT | CASSIGQGAGNTIYF
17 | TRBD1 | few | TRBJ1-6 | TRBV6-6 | TGTGCCAGCAGTCTTTTGGGGACAGGGGGCTCTCGTTCACCCCTCCACTTT | CASSLLGTGGSRSPLHF